Shown below are 14 T cell receptor beta chains from a single sample sequenced in a study of cytomegalovirus exposure and HLA in healthy donors. PCR primers comprised 60 Vbeta and 13 Jbeta primers. The assay was immunoSEQ multiplex PCR, and TCRdb's table has in-frame clones only and misses some. The sample has 150,000 to 200,000 clones, around three quarters seen once. The sequenced sample consisted of PBMCs. These TCRs come from a middle-aged man in good health and CMV-seronegative.

This clone was recorded once. The CDR3 region is CASSLIAGLYEQYF. Written as DNA, the CDR3 is TGTGCCAGCAGTTTAATTGCGGGCCTCTACGAGCAGTACTTC. This chain joins TRBV28 and TRBJ2-7; perhaps TRBD2 as D (5 bases). V lost 2 bases and J 3 bases, leaving 11 bases between the germline ends. The germline V gene has CDR1 MDHEN and CDR2 SYDVKM. The CDR3 spans 14 residues.

The rearrangement joins TRBV9 to TRBJ2-3; TRBD2 matches at 9 bases. Germline-derived CDR1 and CDR2 are SGDLS and YYNGEE. The V gene end was trimmed by 4 bases and the J gene end by 1 base; junction bases not matched to a gene: 10. The length of the CDR3 is 17 residues. The CDR3 DNA sequence: TGTGCCAGCAGCCCCCGACTAGCGGTTGGAGGCACAGATACGCAGTATTTT. Encoded protein: CASSPRLAVGGTDTQYF.

V usage is TRBV6-5 and J usage is TRBJ2-1, with a possible D match to TRBD2 (5 bases). The CDR3 has 15 amino acids. Germline CDR1 reads MNHEY; CDR2 reads SVGAGI. The ends were cut back, 7 bases at V and 6 bases at J, with 19 bases in the middle. CDR3 sequence (DNA): TGTGCCAGCACCCAAGGTCTAGCAGAGCGCAATGAGCAGTTCTTC. Translating it yields CASTQGLAERNEQFF.

This clone came up a few times. The rearrangement uses TRBV27 and TRBJ2-1; 12 bases align to TRBD2. This CDR3 is built from 16 residues. Germline V lookup: CDR1 MNHEY, CDR2 SMNVEV (reference sequence). The ends lost 6 bases at V and 4 bases at J; junction bases unmatched: 7. As DNA, the CDR3 is TGTGCCAGCAGCGAGGCCGGGACTAGCGGGTACAATGAGCAGTTCTTC. It is translated as CASSEAGTSGYNEQFF.

The V gene is TRBV4-2, the J gene TRBJ1-2; D ambiguous. The CDR3 is 15 amino acids. Between the trimmed V and J ends, which lost 0 bases and 4 bases, there was a span of 12 bases. Looked up from germline, CDR1 is LGHNA and CDR2 is YNFKEQ. The CDR3 protein is CASSQDAGQFYGYTF. The CDR3 DNA follows: TGTGCCAGCAGCCAAGATGCTGGCCAGTTCTATGGCTACACCTTC.

The chain recombines TRBV4-1 with TRBJ1-1; 8 bases are a match to TRBD1. This CDR3 contains 15 residues. Losses at the gene ends were 4 bases for V and 2 bases for J; bases not matched to a gene: 6. CDR1 is MGHRA and CDR2 is YSYEKL in the germline V gene. CDR3 in amino acids: CASSRPGQANTEAFF. The CDR3 nucleotides read TGCGCCAGCAGCCGACCGGGACAGGCTAACACTGAAGCTTTCTTT.

CDR3 residues: CASSVRPRANYGYTF. The CDR3 nucleotides read TGTGCCAGCAGCGTACGGCCCAGGGCCAACTATGGCTACACCTTC. This rearrangement joins TRBV9 to TRBJ1-2, with a weak D call TRBD1 (5 bases). Trimming took 1 base from V and 2 from J, leaving 12 bases between them. CDR3 size: 15 residues. Germline V gene sequence: CDR1 SGDLS, CDR2 YYNGEE.

The chain combines TRBV10-3 with TRBJ2-1; 10 bases fit TRBD2. Looked up from germline, CDR1 is ENHRY and CDR2 is SYGVKD. The J segment lost 8 bases and the V segment lost 2 bases, leaving 6 bases of the junction unmatched. This CDR3 is 15 amino acids long. The CDR3 loop is CAISETLAGDYEQFF. CDR3 nucleotides: TGTGCCATCAGTGAGACTCTAGCGGGAGATTATGAGCAGTTCTTC.

The V and J genes are TRBV7-6 and TRBJ1-6, with D unresolved. Germline V gives CDR1 SGHVS, CDR2 FNYEAQ. The CDR3 covers 13 residues. The V end lost 4 bases, the J end lost 10 bases, and 11 bases lay between the germline ends. The CDR3 sequence: CASSSGYMSPLHF. The CDR3 DNA reads TGTGCCAGCAGCTCGGGTTACATGTCACCCCTCCACTTT.

This clone was observed a handful of times. V and J are TRBV4-1 and TRBJ1-1; D possibly corresponds to TRBD1 (5 bases). Germline values: CDR1 MGHRA, CDR2 YSYEKL. The CDR3 loop spans 13 amino acids. V was trimmed by 2 bases and J by 4 bases, leaving 8 bases between them. CDR3 bases: TGCGCCAGCAGCCAACCGGGACTCACTGAAGCTTTCTTT. This translates into CASSQPGLTEAFF.

The rearrangement links TRBV19 to TRBJ2-5; 11 nucleotides match TRBD1. CDR3 length: 15 amino acids. With V trimmed by 5 bases and J by 5 bases, 7 bases remained unmatched. The germline CDR1 and CDR2 sequences are LNHDA and SQIVND (reference sequence). CDR3 protein: CASSSRTGGFETQYF. CDR3 DNA sequence: TGTGCCAGTAGTTCCCGGACAGGGGGCTTTGAGACCCAGTACTTC.

This clone was counted a few times. The chain has TRBV5-1 and TRBJ2-1; 14 nucleotides line up with TRBD2. The J segment lost 2 bases and the V segment lost 4 bases, leaving 5 bases of the junction unmatched. This CDR3 has 17 residues. Germline CDR1 SGHRS, CDR2 YFSETQ. The CDR3 protein is CASSIGTSGGTYNEQFF. CDR3 in DNA: TGCGCCAGCAGCATTGGGACTAGCGGGGGCACCTACAATGAGCAGTTCTTC.

In DNA form, the CDR3 reads TGCGCCAGCAGCCAAGACGACAGGGGTCGAGACACCATATATTTT. Translation: CASSQDDRGRDTIYF. This chain uses TRBV4-1 with TRBJ1-3; the match to TRBD1 covers 8 bases. Germline lookup yields CDR1 MGHRA and CDR2 YSYEKL. The CDR3 has 15 amino acids. J was trimmed by 8 bases and V by 0 bases; bases with no gene match: 6.

V gene TRBV19 combines with J gene TRBJ1-4, with 9 bases identical to TRBD1. CDR1 and CDR2 from the germline V gene are LNHDA and SQIVND (reference sequence). The CDR3 length is 15 residues. The J segment lost 7 bases and the V segment lost 4 bases, leaving 7 bases of the junction unmatched. The CDR3 nucleotides read TGTGCCAGTAGTACTCACAGGGGGCGGATTGAAAAACTGTTTTTT. Protein: CASSTHRGRIEKLFF.